Presented here are 7 T cell receptor beta chains from one specimen sequenced in a study of a mutant IDH1 vaccine in newly diagnosed glioma (dated by TCRdb to the early 2020s). According to the study, the label for this sample's time point signals: baseline, week 1 (first vaccination visit). The treatment or condition label for this specimen denotes: pre-vaccination baseline after standard-of-care therapy. The library relied on the immunoSEQ multiplex PCR assay. Not all clones reach the TCRdb copy of this immuneACCESS table, which keeps in-frame sequences only. Checked studies attribute under half of the gap to unresolved V genes and leave the rest unexplained. The sample contains 50,000 to 75,000 clones, about 91% of them found a single time. Approximately 2.4% of the sample comes from the top ten. Specimen: PBMCs, collected from a glioma patient treated with radiotherapy, temozolomide or both. The source is a man aged 45-60 years with glioma.

This clone was counted a single time. The chain uses TRBV9 and TRBJ1-5, with D unclear. V was cut by 0 bases and J by 7 bases, with 14 bases left in between. Germline V gene sequence: CDR1 SGDLS, CDR2 YYNGEE. The CDR3 spans 15 residues. CDR3 DNA: TGTGCCAGCAGCGTAGGTGTAGGGCGGGAACAGCCCCAGCATTTT. Protein sequence: CASSVGVGREQPQHF. Complete variable domain (other parts from reference TRBV9 and TRBJ1-5): DSGVTQTPKHLITATGQRVTLRCSPRSGDLSVYWYQQSLDQGLQFLIQYYNGEERAKGNILERFSAQQFPDLHSELNLSSLELGDSALYFCASSVGVGREQPQHFGDGTRLSIL.

CDR3 region: CASSLETGTNEKLFF. CDR3 nucleotide sequence: TGTGCCAGCAGCTTAGAAACAGGGACGAATGAAAAACTGTTTTTT. This sequence joins TRBV7-9 and TRBJ1-4, with a tentative D call TRBD1 (6 bases). V dropped 1 base and J dropped 5 bases, with 11 bases sitting between them. From germline, CDR1 is SEHNR and CDR2 FQNEAQ (reference sequence). This CDR3 spans 15 amino acids.

This clone was counted only a few times. The rearrangement links TRBV7-3 to TRBJ2-1; TRBD1 matches 9 bases. CDR1 is SGHTA and CDR2 is FQGTGA in the germline V gene. V dropped 4 bases and J dropped 8; count of bases not matched to a gene: 9. The CDR3 sequence is 15 residues long. CDR3 residues: CASSSTGGQFDEQFF. The CDR3 nucleotides are TGTGCCAGCAGCTCTACAGGGGGCCAGTTCGATGAGCAGTTCTTC.

The CDR3 DNA reads TGCGCCAGCAGCCAAGATCGGTGGGGGGCGAATCAGCCCCAGCATTTT. Protein product: CASSQDRWGANQPQHF. J is TRBJ1-5 and V is TRBV4-3, with a possible D match to TRBD1 (6 bases). This CDR3 has 16 residues. Germline CDR1 reads LGHNA; CDR2 reads YSLEER. V was trimmed by 0 bases and J by 4 bases, leaving 13 bases between them.

The V gene is TRBV18, the J gene TRBJ2-7, with 13 bases fitting TRBD2. With V trimmed by 2 bases and J by 3 bases, 4 bases remained unmatched. The CDR3 length is 16 residues. Germline CDR1 and CDR2: KGHSH and LQKENI. The CDR3 sequence: CASSPILAGGRYEQYF. The CDR3 region has the DNA TGTGCCAGCTCACCAATACTAGCGGGAGGGCGCTACGAGCAGTACTTC.

This chain connects TRBV7-2 to TRBJ2-3; D is unresolved. The germline V gene encodes CDR1 SGHTA and CDR2 FQGNSA. The CDR3 has 11 residues. Between the trimmed V and J ends, which lost 4 bases and 8 bases, there was a span of 7 bases. The CDR3: CASSSQGTQYF. As DNA, the CDR3 is TGTGCCAGCAGCTCTCAAGGTACGCAGTATTTT.

The genes are TRBV2 and TRBJ2-2; TRBD2 aligns across 9 bases. CDR1 is SNHLY, CDR2 FYNNEI, per germline. The CDR3 is made up of 15 amino acids. J gave up 8 bases and V 3 bases, and 7 bases lay outside the gene matches. CDR3 coding DNA: TGTGCCAGCAGTGAGGGATTAGCGGGAGTTGGGGAGCTGTTTTTT. This encodes CASSEGLAGVGELFF.